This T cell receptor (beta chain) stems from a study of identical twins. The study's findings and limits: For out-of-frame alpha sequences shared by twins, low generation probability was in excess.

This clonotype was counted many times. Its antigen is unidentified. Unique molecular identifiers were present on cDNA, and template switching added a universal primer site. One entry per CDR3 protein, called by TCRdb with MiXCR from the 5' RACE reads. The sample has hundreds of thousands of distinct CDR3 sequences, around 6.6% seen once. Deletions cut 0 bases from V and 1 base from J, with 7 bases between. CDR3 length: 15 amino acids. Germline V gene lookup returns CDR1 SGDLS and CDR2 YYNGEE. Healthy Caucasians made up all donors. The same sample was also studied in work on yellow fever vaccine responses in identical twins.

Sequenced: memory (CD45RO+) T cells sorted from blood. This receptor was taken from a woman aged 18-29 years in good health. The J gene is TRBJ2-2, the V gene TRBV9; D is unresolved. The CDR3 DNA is TGTGCCAGCAGCGTAGTCGTAGGGAACACCGGGGAGCTGTTTTTT. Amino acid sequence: CASSVVVGNTGELFF.